The 19 T cell receptor beta chains listed next were all sequenced from one sample in a study of cytomegalovirus exposure and HLA in healthy donors. It was with 60 Vbeta and 13 Jbeta primers that the PCR ran. TCRdb's copy holds only in-frame clones and misses some; the assay was immunoSEQ multiplex PCR. Among 180,000 or so clones listed, over 65% were seen once. The specimen was PBMCs. The receptors come from a boy under 10 years old in good health and CMV-seronegative.

The chain is built from TRBV29-1 and TRBJ1-1; 9 nucleotides line up with TRBD1. V lost 4 bases and J lost 5; bases outside the gene matches: 2. Germline V gives CDR1 SQVTM, CDR2 ANQGSEA. This CDR3 has 12 residues. As DNA, the CDR3 is TGCAGCGTTGGGGGGACAGGGACTGAAGCTTTCTTT. Translated, it gives CSVGGTGTEAFF.

The CDR3 nucleotides read TGTGCCAGTAGTAGGACAGGGCTCGGTAGCAATCAGCCCCAGCATTTT. The encoded protein is CASSRTGLGSNQPQHF. The rearrangement links TRBV19 to TRBJ1-5, with 8 bases aligning to TRBD1. After removal of 4 bases from V and 0 bases from J, the junction contained 5 bases not matched to a gene. The germline gives CDR1 LNHDA, CDR2 SQIVND (reference sequence). The CDR3 totals 16 residues.

The chain has TRBV9 and TRBJ1-2, with 9 bases that match TRBD1. This CDR3 has 17 amino acids. Germline V gene sequence: CDR1 SGDLS, CDR2 YYNGEE. V lost 0 bases, J lost 8 bases, and 14 bases stayed unmatched. CDR3 sequence (DNA): TGTGCCAGCAGCGTAGAGAGGTCGGGACAGGGACGTGGAGGCTACACCTTC. It yields the protein CASSVERSGQGRGGYTF.

This sequence joins TRBV15 and TRBJ1-2; D is unresolved. The germline V and J ends were trimmed by 0 bases and 7 bases, with 6 bases remaining between them. CDR3 length: 12 residues. In germline, CDR1 is LNHNV, CDR2 YYDKDF (reference sequence). The CDR3 bases are TGTGCCACCAGCAGAGAGCAGGTTGGCTACACCTTC. It encodes CATSREQVGYTF. Together with reference TRBV15 and TRBJ1-2, the CDR3 gives the full variable domain: DAMVIQNPRYQVTQFGKPVTLSCSQTLNHNVMYWYQQKSSQAPKLLFHYYDKDFNNEADTPDNFQSRRPNTSFCFLDIRSPGLGDTAMYLCATSREQVGYTFGSGTRLTVV.

The rearrangement joins TRBV15 to TRBJ1-2, with a possible D match to TRBD1 (5 bases). Germline-derived CDR1 and CDR2 are LNHNV and YYDKDF (reference sequence). CDR3 length equals 13 residues. The V and J ends lost 3 bases and 4 bases respectively, with 9 bases between them. DNA of the CDR3: TGTGCCACCAGCAGGGGGGGAGGCTATGGCTACACCTTC. It translates to CATSRGGGYGYTF.

Concerning this clone itself: Germline and junction disagree at one end, which may indicate a read error. This chain connects TRBV29-1 to TRBJ2-1; a possible D gene is TRBD1 (5 bases). Per germline, CDR1 SQVTM and CDR2 ANQGSEA. The CDR3 consists of 11 residues. The DNA for the CDR3 is TGCAGCTCGACAGCCTACAATGGGCAGTTCTTC. Its translation: CSSTAYNGQFF.

About this clone itself: At the DNA level, this CDR3 is encoded by other sequences in the same sample as well. CDR3 region: CASSEWRGSTDTQYF. The DNA for the CDR3 is TGTGCCAGCAGTGAATGGCGAGGCAGCACAGATACGCAGTATTTT. The genes are TRBV6-1 and TRBJ2-3; D not certain. V was pared by 2 bases and J by 0 bases, with 9 bases between. There are 15 residues in the CDR3. The germline V gene has CDR1 MNHNS and CDR2 SASEGT.

The chain employs TRBV18 and TRBJ1-3; TRBD1 agrees at 8 bases. This CDR3 is built from 15 residues. V lost 2 bases, J lost 4 bases, and 4 bases stayed unmatched. From germline, CDR1 is KGHSH and CDR2 LQKENI. In DNA form, the CDR3 reads TGTGCCAGCTCACCAACGACAGGGGTCGGAAACACCATATATTTT. Protein sequence: CASSPTTGVGNTIYF.

The chain combines TRBV7-9 with TRBJ2-1, with D possibly matching TRBD2 (5 bases). Trimming cost V 5 bases and J 5 bases, with 16 bases left between them. This CDR3 has 15 amino acids. Germline-derived CDR1 and CDR2 are SEHNR and FQNEAQ (reference sequence). The CDR3 nucleotides are TGTGCCAGCAGCCCCGTTCTTCCCGGGGACAATGAGCAGTTCTTC. Translation: CASSPVLPGDNEQFF. The full variable domain, completed using reference TRBV7-9 and TRBJ2-1, is DTGVSQNPRHKITKRGQNVTFRCDPISEHNRLYWYRQTLGQGPEFLTYFQNEAQLEKSRLLSDRFSAERPKGSFSTLEIQRTEQGDSAMYLCASSPVLPGDNEQFFGPGTRLTVL.

V gene TRBV21-1 combines with J gene TRBJ1-1; no check of the table's D call, TRBD1, against the DNA was made. TRBV21-1 is a pseudogene segment. The CDR3 has 14 residues. The CDR3 region is CASSKIWVGGSAFF. Written as DNA, the CDR3 is TGTGCCAGCAGCAAAATCTGGGTAGGGGGATCAGCTTTCTTT.

The genes are TRBV7-3 and TRBJ2-3, with 8 nucleotides matching TRBD2. There are 15 residues in the CDR3. Looked up from germline, CDR1 is SGHTA and CDR2 is FQGTGA. V lost 5 bases, J lost 2 bases, and 6 bases stayed unmatched. CDR3 amino acids: CASSLRGGATDTQYF. In DNA, the CDR3 is TGTGCCAGCAGCCTCCGGGGGGGGGCCACAGATACGCAGTATTTT.

The CDR3 reads CASSRGQISGNTIYF. In DNA form, the CDR3 reads TGCGCCAGCAGCCGGGGACAGATCTCTGGAAACACCATATATTTT. This sequence joins TRBV5-1 and TRBJ1-3; 7 bases map to TRBD1. V was clipped by 4 bases and J by 0 bases; unmatched bases: 4. The CDR3 spans 15 residues. The germline V gene has CDR1 SGHRS and CDR2 YFSETQ. Drawing the rest from reference TRBV5-1 and TRBJ1-3, the complete variable domain is KAGVTQTPRYLIKTRGQQVTLSCSPISGHRSVSWYQQTPGQGLQFLFEYFSETQRNKGNFPGRFSGRQFSNSRSEMNVSTLELGDSALYLCASSRGQISGNTIYFGEGSWLTVV.

This clone appeared once. V usage is TRBV11-2 and J usage is TRBJ2-1; unclear D gene. V was shortened by 5 bases and J by 3 bases, with 11 bases between the two germline ends. The CDR3 runs to 14 residues. Germline loops: CDR1 SGHAT, CDR2 FQNNGV. CDR3 residues: CASSPLSDYNEQFF. The CDR3 region has the DNA TGTGCCAGCAGCCCCCTAAGCGACTACAATGAGCAGTTCTTC.

The gene calls are TRBV27 and TRBJ2-7, with D perhaps matching TRBD1 (8 bases). V dropped 5 bases and J dropped 0 bases, with 14 bases sitting between them. Germline V gene sequence: CDR1 MNHEY, CDR2 SMNVEV (reference sequence). The CDR3 length is 15 residues. CDR3 region: CASSIQGGASYEQYF. CDR3 coding DNA: TGTGCCAGCAGTATACAGGGGGGGGCCTCCTACGAGCAGTACTTC.

This clone has a handful of counts. The CDR3 DNA is TGTGCCTGGACGCGGGGGCCTATCCGCTACGAGCAGTACTTC. This gives the protein CAWTRGPIRYEQYF. The V call is TRBV30, the J call TRBJ2-7; the D gene is possibly TRBD2 (7 bases). CDR3 length: 14 residues. Germline V CDR1 and CDR2: GTSNPN, SVGIG (reference sequence). V shed 4 bases and J shed 3 bases, with 16 bases lying between them.

J is TRBJ2-3 and V is TRBV6-1; 8 positions match TRBD2. The ends lost 4 bases at V and 3 bases at J; junction bases unmatched: 12. This CDR3 region has 17 residues. The germline V gene encodes CDR1 MNHNS and CDR2 SASEGT. The CDR3 here is CASSAQIGGGGTDTQYF. For the CDR3, the DNA is TGTGCCAGCAGTGCCCAGATTGGGGGCGGGGGGACAGATACGCAGTATTTT.

This clone was observed a single time. The chain employs TRBV5-5 and TRBJ1-1; 7 bases are shared with TRBD1. Germline V gene lookup returns CDR1 SGHKS and CDR2 YYEKEE (reference sequence). The CDR3 spans 13 residues. Trimming took 2 bases from V and 3 from J; bases not matched to a gene: 1. The CDR3 DNA reads TGTGCCAGCAGCTTTCAGGGGGACACTGAAGCTTTCTTT. This translates into CASSFQGDTEAFF.

V and J are TRBV27 and TRBJ2-6; D is perhaps TRBD1 (5 bases). Trimming shortened V by 7 bases and J by 0 bases, and 10 bases separated the two germline ends. CDR3 length equals 15 residues. In germline, CDR1 is MNHEY, CDR2 SMNVEV (reference sequence). CDR3 residues: CASMGPSSGANVLTF. CDR3 nucleotide sequence: TGTGCCAGCATGGGGCCTAGCTCTGGGGCCAACGTCCTGACTTTC.

This chain links TRBV29-1 with TRBJ1-5; D ambiguous. The germline CDR1 and CDR2 sequences are SQVTM and ANQGSEA. The ends were cut back, 4 bases at V and 4 bases at J, with 11 bases in the middle. The CDR3 consists of 13 residues. DNA for the CDR3: TGCAGCGTTGGATCCGGGATTAATCAGCCCCAGCATTTT. Amino acids: CSVGSGINQPQHF.